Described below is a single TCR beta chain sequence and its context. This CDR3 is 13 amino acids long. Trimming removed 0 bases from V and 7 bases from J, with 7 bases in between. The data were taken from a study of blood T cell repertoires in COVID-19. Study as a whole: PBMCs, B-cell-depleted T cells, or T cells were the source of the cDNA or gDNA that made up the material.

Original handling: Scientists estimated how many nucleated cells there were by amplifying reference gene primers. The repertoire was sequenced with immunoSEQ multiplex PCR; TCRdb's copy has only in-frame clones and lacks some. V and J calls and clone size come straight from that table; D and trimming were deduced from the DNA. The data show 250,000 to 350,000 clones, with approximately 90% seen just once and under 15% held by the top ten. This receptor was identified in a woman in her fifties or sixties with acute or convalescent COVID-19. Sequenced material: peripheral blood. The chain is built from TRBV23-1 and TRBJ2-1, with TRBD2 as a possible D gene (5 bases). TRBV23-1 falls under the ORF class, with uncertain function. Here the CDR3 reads CASSQSRGNEQFF. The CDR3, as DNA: TGCGCCAGCAGTCAATCACGGGGAAATGAGCAGTTCTTC.